This T cell receptor (beta chain) was documented in a study of blood T cell repertoires in COVID-19. The CDR3 length is 14 residues. Trimming took 3 bases from V and 0 from J, leaving 12 bases between them. Germline CDR1 DFQATT, CDR2 SNEGSKA (reference sequence). Per the original methods: Nucleated cell number was recorded as an estimate derived from reference gene primer amplification. The table came from immunoSEQ multiplex PCR; TCRdb's copy has only in-frame clones and leaves some out. V, J and clone size are those of that table, while D and trimming were read from the DNA. Here the sample spans about 130,000 clones, approximately 79% being singletons.

The source material was PBMCs or T cells enriched from blood (not recorded which). The clonotype was recovered from a man aged 35-49 years with acute COVID-19. J is TRBJ2-7 and V is TRBV20-1; tentatively, D is TRBD2 (5 bases). The CDR3 region is CSASSQRSSYEQYF. Written as DNA, the CDR3 is TGCAGTGCTAGTTCCCAGCGGAGCTCCTACGAGCAGTACTTC.